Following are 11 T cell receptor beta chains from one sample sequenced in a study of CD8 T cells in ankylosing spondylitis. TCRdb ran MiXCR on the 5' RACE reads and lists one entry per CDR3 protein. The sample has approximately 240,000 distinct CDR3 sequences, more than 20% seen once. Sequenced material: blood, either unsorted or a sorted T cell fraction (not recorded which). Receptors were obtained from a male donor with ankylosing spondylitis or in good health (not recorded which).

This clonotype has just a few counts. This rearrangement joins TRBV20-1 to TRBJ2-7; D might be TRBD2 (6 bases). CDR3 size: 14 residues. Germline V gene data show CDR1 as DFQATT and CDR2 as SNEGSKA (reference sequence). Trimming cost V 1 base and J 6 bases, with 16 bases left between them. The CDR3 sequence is CSARGGWGGGEQYF. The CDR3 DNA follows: TGCAGTGCTAGAGGGGGTTGGGGAGGCGGCGAGCAGTACTTC.

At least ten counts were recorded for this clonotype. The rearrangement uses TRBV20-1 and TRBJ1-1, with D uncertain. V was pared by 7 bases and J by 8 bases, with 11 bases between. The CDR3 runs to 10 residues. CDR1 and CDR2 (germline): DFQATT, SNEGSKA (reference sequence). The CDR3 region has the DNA TGCAGTGTAGACCCTCGGGAAGCTTTCTTT. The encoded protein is CSVDPREAFF.

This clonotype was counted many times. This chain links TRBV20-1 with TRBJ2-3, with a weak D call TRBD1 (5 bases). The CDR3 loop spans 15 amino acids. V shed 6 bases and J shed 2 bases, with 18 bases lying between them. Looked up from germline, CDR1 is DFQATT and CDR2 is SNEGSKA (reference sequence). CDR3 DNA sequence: TGCAGTGCCACTGACAGTAATTCTCCCACAGATACGCAGTATTTT. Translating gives CSATDSNSPTDTQYF.

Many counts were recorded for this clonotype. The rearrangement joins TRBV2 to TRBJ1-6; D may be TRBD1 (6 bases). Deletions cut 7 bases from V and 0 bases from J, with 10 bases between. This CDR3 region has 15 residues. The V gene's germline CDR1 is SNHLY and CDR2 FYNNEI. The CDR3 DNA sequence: TGTGCCAGCAAGGGGGAAAACTCCTATAATTCACCCCTCCACTTT. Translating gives CASKGENSYNSPLHF.

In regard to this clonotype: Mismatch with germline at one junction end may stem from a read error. CDR3 residues: CAISEDGGGEETQHF. The DNA of the CDR3 is TGTGCCATCAGTGAGGATGGCGGGGGAGAAGAGACCCAGCACTTC. V and J are TRBV10-3 and TRBJ2-5; 7 bases map to TRBD2. Germline V gives CDR1 ENHRY, CDR2 SYGVKD. CDR3 length: 15 amino acids.

The DNA for the CDR3 is TGTGCCAGTAGTATCACCGGGGCAGCCGGGGTTGATGAGCAGTACTTC. It yields the protein CASSITGAAGVDEQYF. This chain uses TRBV19 with TRBJ2-7; D may correspond to TRBD1 or TRBD2 (5 bases each). CDR3 length: 16 amino acids. Per germline, CDR1 LNHDA and CDR2 SQIVND (reference sequence). The V gene lost 3 bases and the J gene lost 7 bases, with 22 bases spanning the gap.

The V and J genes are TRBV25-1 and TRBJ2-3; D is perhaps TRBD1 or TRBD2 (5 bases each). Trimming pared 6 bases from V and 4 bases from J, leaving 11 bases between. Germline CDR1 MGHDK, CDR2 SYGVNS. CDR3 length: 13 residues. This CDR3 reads CASRGEAADTQYF. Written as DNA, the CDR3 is TGTGCCAGCAGGGGGGAAGCGGCAGATACGCAGTATTTT.

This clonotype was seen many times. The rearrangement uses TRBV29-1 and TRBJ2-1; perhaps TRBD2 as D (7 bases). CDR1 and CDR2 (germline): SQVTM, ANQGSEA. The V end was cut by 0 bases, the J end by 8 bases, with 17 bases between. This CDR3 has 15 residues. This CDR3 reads CSVEDWRGRGDEQFF. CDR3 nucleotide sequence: TGCAGCGTTGAAGATTGGCGGGGGCGGGGTGATGAGCAGTTCTTC.

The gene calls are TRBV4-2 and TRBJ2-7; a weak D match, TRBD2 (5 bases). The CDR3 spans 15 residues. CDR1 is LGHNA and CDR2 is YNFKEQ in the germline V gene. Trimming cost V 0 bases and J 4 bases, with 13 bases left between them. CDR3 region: CASSQEGASRYEQYF. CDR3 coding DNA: TGTGCCAGCAGCCAAGAGGGTGCTAGCAGATACGAGCAGTACTTC.

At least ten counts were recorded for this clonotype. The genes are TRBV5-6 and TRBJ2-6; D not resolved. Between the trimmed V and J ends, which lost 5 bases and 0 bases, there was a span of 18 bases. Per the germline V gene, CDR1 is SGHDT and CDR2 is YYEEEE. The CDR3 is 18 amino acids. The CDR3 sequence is CASRASKDRSSGANVLTF. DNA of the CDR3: TGTGCCAGCAGAGCCTCGAAGGACCGAAGCTCTGGGGCCAACGTCCTGACTTTC.

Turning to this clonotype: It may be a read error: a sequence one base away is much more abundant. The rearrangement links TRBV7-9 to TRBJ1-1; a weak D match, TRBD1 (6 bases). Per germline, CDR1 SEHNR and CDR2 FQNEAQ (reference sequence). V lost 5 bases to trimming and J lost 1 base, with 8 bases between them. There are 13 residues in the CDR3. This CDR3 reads CASSPRGNTEAFF. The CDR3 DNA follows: TGTGCCAGCAGCCCCAGGGGGAACACTGAAGCTTTCTTT.